The 32 T cell receptor beta chains listed next were all sequenced from one sample in a study of siplizumab effects on memory and regulatory T cells. Sequencing was performed with immunoSEQ multiplex PCR; in TCRdb, only in-frame clones are kept and a portion is missing. Among some 62,000 clones, 75% to 90% were seen once, and the ten largest hold approximately 4%. The sample was memory CD4+ T cells sorted from blood. All receptors come from a human donor in good health.

The rearrangement joins TRBV28 to TRBJ1-2; 9 bases line up with TRBD1. There are 14 residues in the CDR3. Unmatched junction bases numbered 5, after V lost 1 base and J lost 8 bases. Looked up from germline, CDR1 is MDHEN and CDR2 is SYDVKM. DNA of the CDR3: TGTGCCAGCAGTTTATTAGACAGGGGGGGCGGCTACACCTTC. Translation: CASSLLDRGGGYTF.

V gene TRBV27 combines with J gene TRBJ2-7, with D perhaps matching TRBD1 or TRBD2 (6 bases each). Trimming took off 5 bases at V and 0 bases at J, with 14 bases between the two ends. Germline-derived CDR1 and CDR2 are MNHEY and SMNVEV (reference sequence). This CDR3 has 15 amino acids. The CDR3 is CASSDGGLASYEQYF. As DNA, the CDR3 is TGTGCCAGCAGTGACGGGGGCCTGGCCTCCTACGAGCAGTACTTC.

The rearrangement links TRBV18 to TRBJ2-7, with 9 bases fitting TRBD1. The CDR3 runs 16 residues. Trimming took 6 bases from V and 0 from J; bases not matched to a gene: 9. The germline gives CDR1 KGHSH, CDR2 LQKENI. This CDR3 is CASSHRGRGPSYEQYF. CDR3 bases: TGTGCCAGCTCCCACAGGGGGCGGGGGCCCTCCTACGAGCAGTACTTC.

The V call is TRBV6-1, the J call TRBJ2-1; 13 bases align to TRBD2. Germline values: CDR1 MNHNS, CDR2 SASEGT. There are 15 residues in the CDR3. The ends lost 7 bases at V and 7 bases at J; junction bases unmatched: 7. This CDR3 is CASNPGLAGYNEQFF. CDR3 coding DNA: TGTGCCAGCAACCCGGGACTAGCGGGGTATAATGAGCAGTTCTTC.

The chain employs TRBV7-3 and TRBJ2-6, with D unresolved. Trimming took 5 bases from V and 0 from J, leaving 11 bases between them. The germline V gene has CDR1 SGHTA and CDR2 FQGTGA. The CDR3 spans 16 residues. This CDR3 reads CASSPDHGSGANVLTF. As DNA, the CDR3 is TGTGCCAGCAGCCCCGATCATGGCTCTGGGGCCAACGTCCTGACTTTC.

On this clone: Germline and junction disagree at one end, which may indicate a read error. V usage is TRBV19 and J usage is TRBJ1-6, with D possibly TRBD1 on 5 matching bases. This CDR3 region has 15 residues. Germline V lookup: CDR1 LNHDA, CDR2 SQIVND (reference sequence). The CDR3 coding sequence is TGTGCCAGTAGCCAATCCGGGACCTATAATTCACCCCTCTACTTT. Protein sequence: CASSQSGTYNSPLYF.

CDR3 loop: CASSLSITYNEQFF. The CDR3 nucleotides read TGTGCCAGCAGTTTATCCATTACCTACAATGAGCAGTTCTTC. The chain links TRBV27 to TRBJ2-1, with no clear D. Trimming stripped 0 bases from V and 2 bases from J, with 5 bases between. Germline CDR1 and CDR2: MNHEY and SMNVEV (reference sequence). This CDR3 contains 14 residues.

This sequence joins TRBV6-6 and TRBJ2-3, with TRBD1 identical over 11 bases. The germline CDR1 and CDR2 sequences are MNHNY and SVGAGI (reference sequence). The CDR3 loop spans 15 amino acids. V gave up 8 bases and J gave up 0 bases; unmatched junction bases: 4. The CDR3 loop is CASGGDRGSTDTQYF. The CDR3 DNA reads as TGTGCCAGCGGAGGGGACAGGGGGAGCACAGATACGCAGTATTTT.

The chain uses TRBV6-4 and TRBJ1-1; no definite D call. The CDR3 runs to 13 residues. Germline V gives CDR1 MRHNA, CDR2 SNTAGT. Trimming stripped 5 bases from V and 1 base from J, with 8 bases between. CDR3 sequence (DNA): TGTGCCAGCAGTCGGGAACAGAACACTGAAGCTTTCTTT. Protein product: CASSREQNTEAFF.

The V call is TRBV4-2, the J call TRBJ1-4, with D maybe TRBD1 (6 bases). The CDR3 has 16 residues. Trimming removed 4 bases at V and 2 bases at J, with 14 bases between. The germline CDR1 and CDR2 sequences are LGHNA and YNFKEQ. CDR3 coding DNA: TGTGCCAGCAGCCGGAGGGAAGGGGGGACTAATGAAAAACTGTTTTTT. As protein: CASSRREGGTNEKLFF.

This chain uses TRBV5-4 with TRBJ2-3; 10 positions match TRBD2. In germline, CDR1 is SGHNT, CDR2 YYREEE (reference sequence). V lost 1 base and J lost 1; bases outside the gene matches: 6. CDR3 length: 17 amino acids. CDR3 sequence: CASSLLLAGGRTDTQYF. The CDR3, as DNA: TGTGCCAGCAGCTTGTTGTTAGCGGGGGGCCGCACAGATACGCAGTATTTT.

The rearrangement joins TRBV21-1 to TRBJ2-2. TRBV21-1 is shown as a pseudogene. The CDR3 is 13 residues long. The CDR3 DNA is TGTGCCAGTCGAGACGGGAACACCGGGGAGCTGTTTTTT. It yields the protein CASRDGNTGELFF.

This clone was seen only a few times. The chain links TRBV11-1 to TRBJ2-2, with 9 positions matching TRBD1. CDR1 is SGHAT and CDR2 is FQDESV in the germline V gene (reference sequence). CDR3 length: 15 amino acids. Losses at the gene ends were 4 bases for V and 4 bases for J; bases not matched to a gene: 4. The CDR3, as DNA: TGTGCCAGCAGCTCCGGGACAGGGCTCACCGGGGAGCTGTTTTTT. Translation gives CASSSGTGLTGELFF. The full variable domain, with the rest looked up from reference TRBV11-1 and TRBJ2-2, is EAEVAQSPRYKITEKSQAVAFWCDPISGHATLYWYRQILGQGPELLVQFQDESVVDDSQLPKDRFSAERLKGVDSTLKIQPAELGDSAMYLCASSSGTGLTGELFFGEGSRLTVL.

DNA for the CDR3: TGTGCCAGCAGCTTCGAGGGAAACACCATATATTTT. Its protein is CASSFEGNTIYF. The V call is TRBV7-9, the J call TRBJ1-3; no clear D. Germline V CDR1 and CDR2: SEHNR, FQNEAQ (reference sequence). The CDR3 runs 12 residues. V lost 3 bases to trimming and J lost 4 bases, with 4 bases between them. Supplemented by reference TRBV7-9 and TRBJ1-3, the full variable domain reads DTGVSQNPRHKITKRGQNVTFRCDPISEHNRLYWYRQTLGQGPEFLTYFQNEAQLEKSRLLSDRFSAERPKGSFSTLEIQRTEQGDSAMYLCASSFEGNTIYFGEGSWLTVV.

This clone showed up just once. The gene calls are TRBV5-1 and TRBJ1-1, with a possible D match to TRBD1 (5 bases). V was shortened by 2 bases and J by 3 bases, with 14 bases between the two germline ends. The length of the CDR3 is 15 residues. Germline CDR1 is SGHRS and CDR2 is YFSETQ. The CDR3 DNA is TGCGCCAGCAGCTTTTTTCCTGGGGGGGACACTGAAGCTTTCTTT. Residues: CASSFFPGGDTEAFF. Variable domain in full (rest from reference TRBV5-1 and TRBJ1-1): KAGVTQTPRYLIKTRGQQVTLSCSPISGHRSVSWYQQTPGQGLQFLFEYFSETQRNKGNFPGRFSGRQFSNSRSEMNVSTLELGDSALYLCASSFFPGGDTEAFFGQGTRLTVV.

This clone was seen once. The chain couples TRBV28 to TRBJ1-1, with D perhaps TRBD1 (6 bases). V was trimmed by 3 bases and J by 5 bases, leaving 13 bases between them. The CDR3 extends over 14 amino acids. In germline, CDR1 is MDHEN, CDR2 SYDVKM. The CDR3 nucleotides are TGTGCCAGCAGTTTGATTCGGGGGCGGACTGAAGCTTTCTTT. Residues: CASSLIRGRTEAFF. Combining the CDR3 with reference TRBV28 and TRBJ1-1 gives the whole variable domain DVKVTQSSRYLVKRTGEKVFLECVQDMDHENMFWYRQDPGLGLRLIYFSYDVKMKEKGDIPEGYSVSREKKERFSLILESASTNQTSMYLCASSLIRGRTEAFFGQGTRLTVV.

The rearrangement links TRBV6-5 to TRBJ2-7; D perhaps matches TRBD1 (6 bases). CDR1 and CDR2 from the germline V gene are MNHEY and SVGAGI. The length of the CDR3 is 12 residues. Trimming took 5 bases from V and 6 from J, leaving 11 bases between them. Here the CDR3 reads CASSNTGTEQYF. CDR3 bases: TGTGCCAGCAGTAACACAGGGACCGAGCAGTACTTC.

The V call is TRBV18, the J call TRBJ1-1; D possibly corresponds to TRBD1 (5 bases). CDR1 and CDR2 (germline): KGHSH, LQKENI. The CDR3 is 15 residues long. V lost 3 bases to trimming and J lost 4 bases, with 15 bases between them. The CDR3 loop reads CASSPMGGKTTEAFF. CDR3 nucleotides: TGTGCCAGCTCACCTATGGGGGGAAAGACCACTGAAGCTTTCTTT. Full variable domain (missing parts from reference TRBV18 and TRBJ1-1): NAGVMQNPRHLVRRRGQEARLRCSPMKGHSHVYWYRQLPEEGLKFMVYLQKENIIDESGMPKERFSAEFPKEGPSILRIQQVVRGDSAAYFCASSPMGGKTTEAFFGQGTRLTVV.

This chain uses TRBV5-1 with TRBJ2-1, with TRBD1 as a possible D gene (5 bases). V was pared by 2 bases and J by 0 bases, with 9 bases between. The CDR3 is 15 residues long. Germline V gene sequence: CDR1 SGHRS, CDR2 YFSETQ. The CDR3 loop is CASSLPTVSYNEQFF. For the CDR3, the DNA is TGCGCCAGCAGCTTACCGACAGTCTCCTACAATGAGCAGTTCTTC.

The chain employs TRBV6-1 and TRBJ2-3; D perhaps matches TRBD2 (6 bases). The CDR3 covers 16 residues. Per germline, CDR1 MNHNS and CDR2 SASEGT. V shed 3 bases and J shed 4 bases, with 17 bases lying between them. CDR3 bases: TGTGCCAGCAGTGACCCCGGGAGCATTCTCGCAGATACGCAGTATTTT. Protein sequence: CASSDPGSILADTQYF.

This clone was seen more than once but under ten times. The J gene is TRBJ2-7, the V gene TRBV2; 8 bases are a match to TRBD2. The CDR3 totals 15 residues. Looked up from germline, CDR1 is SNHLY and CDR2 is FYNNEI. Trimming cost V 2 bases and J 3 bases; bases outside gene matches: 6. CDR3: CASSEKTSEHYEQYF. CDR3 DNA sequence: TGTGCCAGCAGTGAAAAGACTAGCGAACACTACGAGCAGTACTTC.

This clone was counted only a few times. V gene TRBV5-4 combines with J gene TRBJ2-5; D could derive from TRBD1 or TRBD2 (5 bases each). Germline CDR1 reads SGHNT; CDR2 reads YYREEE (reference sequence). Trimming took 4 bases from V and 2 from J, leaving 12 bases between them. CDR3 length: 14 residues. The CDR3 here is CASSPRDPQETQYF. The CDR3 DNA reads as TGTGCCAGCAGCCCTAGGGACCCGCAAGAGACCCAGTACTTC.

V is TRBV5-1 and J is TRBJ2-7, with 10 bases identical to TRBD1. Per germline, CDR1 SGHRS and CDR2 YFSETQ. J lost 4 bases, V lost 3 bases, and 4 bases had no gene match. The length of the CDR3 is 14 residues. The CDR3 sequence: CASSSDRGSYEQYF. CDR3 DNA: TGCGCCAGCAGCTCGGACAGGGGGTCTTACGAGCAGTACTTC. The complete variable domain, with remaining parts taken from reference TRBV5-1 and TRBJ2-7, reads KAGVTQTPRYLIKTRGQQVTLSCSPISGHRSVSWYQQTPGQGLQFLFEYFSETQRNKGNFPGRFSGRQFSNSRSEMNVSTLELGDSALYLCASSSDRGSYEQYFGPGTRLTVT.

V gene TRBV27 combines with J gene TRBJ1-5; D unclear. Per germline, CDR1 MNHEY and CDR2 SMNVEV (reference sequence). CDR3 length: 16 residues. V lost 7 bases, J lost 0 bases, and 16 bases lay in between. The CDR3 DNA sequence: TGTGCCAGCACGAAAACCGGCCGTAATAGCAATCAGCCCCAGCATTTT. Translating gives CASTKTGRNSNQPQHF.

This clone was seen more than once but under ten times. In nucleotides, the CDR3 is TGTGCCAGCAGCTCACGACTAGCGGGAGCCGGGGAGCTGTTTTTT. Amino acids: CASSSRLAGAGELFF. The chain recombines TRBV7-9 with TRBJ2-2; 12 bases are shared with TRBD2. Germline values: CDR1 SEHNR, CDR2 FQNEAQ (reference sequence). The V and J ends lost 4 bases and 6 bases, in that order; junction bases with no gene match: 3. The CDR3 runs to 15 residues.

The rearrangement uses TRBV2 and TRBJ1-1; tentatively, D is TRBD1 (5 bases). The germline gives CDR1 SNHLY, CDR2 FYNNEI. This CDR3 contains 17 residues. V dropped 6 bases and J dropped 0 bases, with 20 bases sitting between them. In DNA form, the CDR3 reads TGTGCCAGCAGAGTCCCAGGTGCCGACAGAATGAACACTGAAGCTTTCTTT. It translates to CASRVPGADRMNTEAFF.

The genes are TRBV13 and TRBJ2-3; tentative D call: TRBD2 (7 bases). Germline lookup yields CDR1 PRHDT and CDR2 FYEKMQ (reference sequence). The CDR3 contains 17 residues. V was clipped by 2 bases and J by 2 bases, with 17 bases between them. CDR3 DNA sequence: TGTGCCAGCAGCTTAAGGCCTGAGGGGGGGATCACAGATACGCAGTATTTT. Protein sequence: CASSLRPEGGITDTQYF.

The chain couples TRBV19 to TRBJ1-5; 10 nucleotides match TRBD1. Trimming took 1 base from V and 6 from J; bases not matched to a gene: 6. CDR1 is LNHDA, CDR2 SQIVND, per germline (reference sequence). CDR3 length equals 16 residues. Here the CDR3 reads CASSIGRTGGTQPQHF. In nucleotides, the CDR3 is TGTGCCAGTAGTATAGGACGGACAGGGGGAACTCAGCCCCAGCATTTT.

This chain connects TRBV19 to TRBJ2-7, with 10 bases lining up with TRBD2. With V trimmed by 3 bases and J by 7 bases, 3 bases remained unmatched. Germline assignment: CDR1 LNHDA and CDR2 SQIVND (reference sequence). The CDR3 runs to 13 residues. CDR3 region: CASSIGLAEEQYF. CDR3 bases: TGTGCCAGTAGTATCGGACTAGCGGAGGAGCAGTACTTC.

The chain joins TRBV4-2 to TRBJ1-3; 9 bases are shared with TRBD1. The germline gives CDR1 LGHNA, CDR2 YNFKEQ. The CDR3 runs to 14 residues. V lost 3 bases to trimming and J lost 6 bases; unmatched junction nucleotides: 3. The CDR3: CASSQGTGTNTIYF. The CDR3, as DNA: TGTGCCAGCAGCCAGGGGACAGGGACAAACACCATATATTTT.

This clone has only one observation. CDR3 sequence (DNA): TGTGCCATCAGTGGGGTTACAGAAAATGGACTTGGGGGTCACTACGAGCAGTACTTC. Protein: CAISGVTENGLGGHYEQYF. The chain couples TRBV10-3 to TRBJ2-7, with D perhaps assigned TRBD1 or TRBD2 (5 bases each). V shed 4 bases and J shed 3 bases, with 28 bases lying between them. This CDR3 contains 19 residues. Germline V gene data show CDR1 as ENHRY and CDR2 as SYGVKD.

The chain uses TRBV6-1 and TRBJ1-3, with 9 bases aligning to TRBD1. The CDR3 covers 14 residues. V shed 6 bases, J shed 2 bases, and the junction held 2 bases outside the gene matches. From germline, CDR1 is MNHNS and CDR2 SASEGT. CDR3 sequence reads: CASSRTGAGNTIYF. The CDR3 DNA reads TGTGCCAGCAGCCGGACAGGGGCTGGAAACACCATATATTTT.